Listed below are T cell receptor beta chains from one sample, sequenced in a study of blood T cell repertoires in COVID-19. The protocol was immunoSEQ multiplex PCR, while the TCRdb copy is restricted to in-frame clones and leaves out a portion. The sample contains 200,000 to 300,000 clones, more than 85% of which appear only once. The sample comprised peripheral blood. These receptors came from a person aged 18-35 years with COVID-19, enrolled during active disease. The CDR3 runs from the conserved cysteine through the conserved F or W. D genes are given only for firm matches. Not all rows give a size; the values are once, few, many and, for expanded clones, a class.

V: TRBV29-1
size: NA
D: NA
length: 13
J: TRBJ2-1
DNA: TGCAGCGTCGAACCCCGGTCCGACAATGAGCAGTTCTTC
CDR3: CSVEPRSDNEQFF

V: TRBV2
size: NA
D: TRBD2
length: 13
J: TRBJ2-1
DNA: TGTGCCAGCAGTGAAGGACTAGCGCATGAGCAGTTCTTC
CDR3: CASSEGLAHEQFF

V: TRBV18
size: NA
D: NA
length: 14
J: TRBJ2-3
DNA: TGTGCCAGCTCACCACCTACAAACACAGATACGCAGTATTTT
CDR3: CASSPPTNTDTQYF

V: TRBV6-6
size: NA
D: TRBD1
length: 16
J: TRBJ2-1
DNA: TGTGCCAGCAGTTACTATATGACAGGGGGATCCAATGAGCAGTTCTTC
CDR3: CASSYYMTGGSNEQFF

V: TRBV5-4
size: NA
D: NA
length: 15
J: TRBJ2-7
DNA: TGTGCCAGCAGCCCAGACAGAACCCTTAACTACGAGCAGTACTTC
CDR3: CASSPDRTLNYEQYF

V: TRBV2
size: NA
D: NA
length: 12
J: TRBJ2-7
DNA: TGTGCCAGCAGTTACATCTCCTACGAGCAGTACTTC
CDR3: CASSYISYEQYF

V: TRBV11-2
size: NA
D: NA
length: 18
J: TRBJ1-6
DNA: TGTGCCAGCAGCTTAGGGCGAGGACAGTTTCTCTATAATTCACCCCTCCACTTT
CDR3: CASSLGRGQFLYNSPLHF

V: TRBV7-2
size: NA
D: NA
length: 15
J: TRBJ2-1
DNA: TGTGCCAGCAGCCCTGGGTCGTTGCAGGGCAATGAGCAGTTCTTC
CDR3: CASSPGSLQGNEQFF

V: TRBV14
size: NA
D: TRBD2
length: 16
J: TRBJ2-5
DNA: TGTGCCAGCAGCCAAGATGTAGGACTAGCGGGAGAGACCCAGTACTTC
CDR3: CASSQDVGLAGETQYF

V: TRBV9
size: NA
D: NA
length: 13
J: TRBJ2-3
DNA: TGTGCCAGCAGCGCCCCCCAGCCAGGTACGCAGTATTTT
CDR3: CASSAPQPGTQYF

V: TRBV7-6
size: once
D: NA
length: 15
J: TRBJ2-2
DNA: TGTGCCAGCAGACCGAAGTTACTTAACACCGGGGAGCTGTTTTTT
CDR3: CASRPKLLNTGELFF

V: TRBV27
size: NA
D: NA
length: 15
J: TRBJ2-7
DNA: TGTGCCAGCAGTTTTGGGGGACAATCTTTCTACGAGCAGTACTTC
CDR3: CASSFGGQSFYEQYF

V: TRBV5-1
size: NA
D: NA
length: 14
J: TRBJ2-3
DNA: TGCGCCAGCAGCTTGGTTTCAATTGTAGATACGCAGTATTTT
CDR3: CASSLVSIVDTQYF

V: TRBV19
size: NA
D: TRBD2
length: 14
J: TRBJ2-1
DNA: TGTGCCAGTAGTATACTAGCGGCATACAATGAGCAGTTCTTC
CDR3: CASSILAAYNEQFF

V: TRBV13
size: NA
D: TRBD1
length: 15
J: TRBJ2-1
DNA: TGTGCCAGCAGCGTCGGACAGGGGCGGCGAGATGAGCAGTTCTTC
CDR3: CASSVGQGRRDEQFF

V: TRBV18
size: NA
D: TRBD2
length: 17
J: TRBJ2-5
DNA: TGTGCCAGCTCACCCGGGACTAGCGGGAGGGCCCGGGAGACCCAGTACTTC
CDR3: CASSPGTSGRARETQYF